This paragraph reports one T cell receptor (beta chain). Patients at the Seattle site were enrolled during active infection and followed longitudinally. This sample stems from a study of blood T cell repertoires in COVID-19. Study information: Specimens from acute and convalescent COVID-19 originated in the United States, Italy and Spain. T cells, B-cell-depleted T cells, or PBMCs provided the cDNA or gDNA that served as material.

As originally analysed: Quantification of nucleated cells was approximated via reference gene primer amplification. Sequencing was performed with immunoSEQ multiplex PCR; in TCRdb, only in-frame clones are kept and a portion is missing. V, J and clone size reflect that table, while D and trimming were determined from the DNA. The table lists some 250,000 clones, around 81% of them singletons. This receptor was taken from a woman of 80 years or more with COVID-19, enrolled during active disease. Source material: peripheral blood.

DNA of the CDR3: TGTGCCAGCAGCTTACCGGGACTTAACACCGGGGAGCTGTTTTTT. It codes for CASSLPGLNTGELFF. The chain couples TRBV11-1 to TRBJ2-2; D is possibly TRBD2 (6 bases). V was trimmed by 2 bases and J by 2 bases, leaving 9 bases between them. CDR3 size: 15 residues. The germline gives CDR1 SGHAT, CDR2 FQDESV (reference sequence).